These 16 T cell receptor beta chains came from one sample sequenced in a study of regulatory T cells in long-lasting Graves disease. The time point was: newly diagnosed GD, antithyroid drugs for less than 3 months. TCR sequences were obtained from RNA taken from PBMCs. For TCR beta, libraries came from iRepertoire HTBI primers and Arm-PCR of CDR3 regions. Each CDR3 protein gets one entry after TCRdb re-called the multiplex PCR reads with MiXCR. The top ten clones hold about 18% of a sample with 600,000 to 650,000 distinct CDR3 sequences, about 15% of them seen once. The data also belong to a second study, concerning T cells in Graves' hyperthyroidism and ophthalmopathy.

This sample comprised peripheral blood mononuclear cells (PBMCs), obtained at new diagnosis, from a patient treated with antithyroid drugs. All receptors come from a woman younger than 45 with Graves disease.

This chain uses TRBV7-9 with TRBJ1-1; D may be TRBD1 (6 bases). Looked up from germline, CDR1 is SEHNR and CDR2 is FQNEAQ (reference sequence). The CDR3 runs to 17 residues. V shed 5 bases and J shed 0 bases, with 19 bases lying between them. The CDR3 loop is CASSHRWGHVMNTEAFF. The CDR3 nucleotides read TGTGCCAGCAGCCATAGGTGGGGACACGTAATGAACACTGAAGCTTTCTTT.

The CDR3: CASSLKTGFATNEKLFF. Written as DNA, the CDR3 is TGTGCCAGCAGCTTAAAGACAGGATTTGCAACTAATGAAAAACTGTTTTTT. This chain links TRBV11-2 with TRBJ1-4; a possible D gene is TRBD1 (6 bases). In germline, CDR1 is SGHAT, CDR2 FQNNGV. The CDR3 has 17 amino acids. V was shortened by 2 bases and J by 0 bases, with 13 bases between the two germline ends.

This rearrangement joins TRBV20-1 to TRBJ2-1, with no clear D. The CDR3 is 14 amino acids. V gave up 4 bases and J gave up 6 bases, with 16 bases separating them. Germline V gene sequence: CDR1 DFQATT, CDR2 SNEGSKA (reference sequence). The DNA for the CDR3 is TGCAGTGCTACCAGCAGTGGTAATCTCAATGAGCAGTTCTTC. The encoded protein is CSATSSGNLNEQFF.

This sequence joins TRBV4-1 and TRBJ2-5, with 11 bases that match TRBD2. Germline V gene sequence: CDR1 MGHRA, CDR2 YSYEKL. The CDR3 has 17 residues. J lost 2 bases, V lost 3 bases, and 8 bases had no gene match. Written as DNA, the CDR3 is TGCGCCAGCAGCCATACTCCTAGCGGGGGGACTCAAGAGACCCAGTACTTC. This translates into CASSHTPSGGTQETQYF.

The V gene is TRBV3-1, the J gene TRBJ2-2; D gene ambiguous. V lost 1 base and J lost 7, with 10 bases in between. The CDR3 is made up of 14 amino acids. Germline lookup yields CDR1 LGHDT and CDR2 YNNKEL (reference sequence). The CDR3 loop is CASSQGPRNGELFF. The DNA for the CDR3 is TGTGCCAGCAGCCAAGGGCCACGGAACGGGGAGCTGTTTTTT.

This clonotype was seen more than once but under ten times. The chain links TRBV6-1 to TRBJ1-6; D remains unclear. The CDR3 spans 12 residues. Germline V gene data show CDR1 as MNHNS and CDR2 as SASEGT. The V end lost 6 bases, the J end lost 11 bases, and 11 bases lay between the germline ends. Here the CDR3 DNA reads TGTGCCAGCAGCGACGTTCGGGCACCCCTCCACTTT. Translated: CASSDVRAPLHF.

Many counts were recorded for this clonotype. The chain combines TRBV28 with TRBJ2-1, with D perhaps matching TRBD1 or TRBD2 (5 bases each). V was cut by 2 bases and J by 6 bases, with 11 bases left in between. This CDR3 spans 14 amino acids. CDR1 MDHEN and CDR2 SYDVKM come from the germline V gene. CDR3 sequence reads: CASSLTGLSNEQFF. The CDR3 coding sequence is TGTGCCAGCAGTTTAACAGGACTTAGCAATGAGCAGTTCTTC.

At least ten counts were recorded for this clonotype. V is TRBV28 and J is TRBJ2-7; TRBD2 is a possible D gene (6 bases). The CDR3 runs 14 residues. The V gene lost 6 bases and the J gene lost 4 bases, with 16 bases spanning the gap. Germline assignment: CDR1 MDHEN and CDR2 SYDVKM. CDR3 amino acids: CASRYPGLDYEQYF. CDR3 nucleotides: TGTGCCAGCAGATACCCGGGACTTGATTACGAGCAGTACTTC.

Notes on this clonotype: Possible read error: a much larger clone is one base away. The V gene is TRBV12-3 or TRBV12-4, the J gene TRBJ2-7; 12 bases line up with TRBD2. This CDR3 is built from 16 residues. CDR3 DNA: TGTGCCAGCAGTTTCTTCGCGACTAGCGGGAGCTACAAGCAGTACTTC. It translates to CASSFFATSGSYKQYF.

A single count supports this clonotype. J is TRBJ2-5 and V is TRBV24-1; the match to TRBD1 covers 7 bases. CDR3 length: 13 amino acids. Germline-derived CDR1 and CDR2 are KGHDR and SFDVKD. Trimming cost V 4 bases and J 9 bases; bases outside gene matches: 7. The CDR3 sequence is CATSESGTVAQYF. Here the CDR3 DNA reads TGTGCCACCAGTGAGTCCGGGACAGTGGCCCAGTACTTC.

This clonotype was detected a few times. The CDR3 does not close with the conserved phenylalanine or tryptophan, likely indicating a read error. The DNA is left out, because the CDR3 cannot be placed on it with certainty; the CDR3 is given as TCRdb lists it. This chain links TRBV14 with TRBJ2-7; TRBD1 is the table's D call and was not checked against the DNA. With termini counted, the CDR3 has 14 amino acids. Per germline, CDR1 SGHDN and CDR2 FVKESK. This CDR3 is CASSQSAGTGQGKL.

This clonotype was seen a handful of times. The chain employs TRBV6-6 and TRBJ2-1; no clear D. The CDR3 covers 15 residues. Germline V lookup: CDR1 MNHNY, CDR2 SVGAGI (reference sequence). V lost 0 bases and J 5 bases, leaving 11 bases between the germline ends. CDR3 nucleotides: TGTGCCAGCAGTTACTCGGCTAGTGGGCACAATGAGCAGTTCTTC. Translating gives CASSYSASGHNEQFF.

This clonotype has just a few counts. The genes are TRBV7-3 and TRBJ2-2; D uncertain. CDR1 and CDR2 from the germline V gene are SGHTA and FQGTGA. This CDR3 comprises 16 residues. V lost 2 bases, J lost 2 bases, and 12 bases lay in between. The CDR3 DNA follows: TGTGCCAGCAGCTTAGTCCGAGCCCCCAACACCGGGGAGCTGTTTTTT. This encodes CASSLVRAPNTGELFF.

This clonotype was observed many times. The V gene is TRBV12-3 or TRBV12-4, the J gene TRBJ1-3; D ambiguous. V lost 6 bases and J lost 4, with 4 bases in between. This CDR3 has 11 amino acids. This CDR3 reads CASSRGNTIYF. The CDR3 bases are TGTGCCAGCAGCAGGGGAAACACCATATATTTT.

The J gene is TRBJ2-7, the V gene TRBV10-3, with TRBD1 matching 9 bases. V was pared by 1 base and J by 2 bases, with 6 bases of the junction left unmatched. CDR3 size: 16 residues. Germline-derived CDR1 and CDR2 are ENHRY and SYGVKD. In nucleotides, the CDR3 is TGTGCCATCAGTGAGTTATTGGGACAGGGAACCTACGAGCAGTACTTC. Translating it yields CAISELLGQGTYEQYF.

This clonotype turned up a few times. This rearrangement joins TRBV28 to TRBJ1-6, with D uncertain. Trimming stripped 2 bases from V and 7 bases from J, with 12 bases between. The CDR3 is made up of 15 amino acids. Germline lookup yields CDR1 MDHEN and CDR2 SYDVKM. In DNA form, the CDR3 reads TGTGCCAGCAGTTTACCGTGGACGGGAAATTCACCCCTCCACTTT. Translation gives CASSLPWTGNSPLHF.